These T cell receptor beta chains were read from a single sample in a study of beta chain features in type 1 diabetes. Repertoires were generated with immunoSEQ multiplex PCR, while TCRdb's copy carries only in-frame clones and drops some. Of under 850,000 clones listed, roughly an eighth are singletons. The sample consisted of naive CD4+ T cells from blood. The source of these receptors is a man aged 18 to 35 with type 1 diabetes. Both conserved end residues are part of each CDR3. The D gene is left open where the match is weak. Clone size is stated in some rows and not others, as once, few, many or a class when expanded.

V	size	J	D	DNA	CDR3
TRBV7-8	-	TRBJ2-7	-	TGTGCCAGCAGCCCAAGGGTTGCCTACGAGCAGTACTTC	CASSPRVAYEQYF
TRBV19	few	TRBJ1-1	-	TGTGCCAGTAGTAGCGTCGTCGGGCAGTACACTGAAGCTTTCTTT	CASSSVVGQYTEAFF
TRBV5-1	few	TRBJ1-1	-	TGCGCCAGCAGCTTTGAACAGGGTGGCACTGAAGCTTTCTTT	CASSFEQGGTEAFF
TRBV5-4	-	TRBJ2-3	TRBD2	TGTGCCAGCAGCTTTCCCGGCGGGGGGGCCAAAGATACGCAGTATTTT	CASSFPGGGAKDTQYF
TRBV9	few	TRBJ1-1	-	TGTGCCAGCAGCGTAGACTGGAACACTGAAGCTTTCTTT	CASSVDWNTEAFF
TRBV9	once	TRBJ2-7	-	TGTGCCAGCAGCCCCCCCCGACGGGCTACTTACGAGCAGTACTTC	CASSPPRRATYEQYF
TRBV27	-	TRBJ1-6	-	TGTGCCAGCGCAGACAGTATCTATAATTCACCCCTCCACTTT	CASADSIYNSPLHF
TRBV29-1	few	TRBJ1-1	-	TGCAGCGTCAAGCGGGAGGGACTGAACACTGAAGCTTTCTTT	CSVKREGLNTEAFF
TRBV19	few	TRBJ1-5	-	TGTGCCAGTAATTTGCAGGGAGAACAGCCCCAGCATTTT	CASNLQGEQPQHF
TRBV6-1	few	TRBJ2-1	-	TGTGCCAGCAGTCCCCGTGGAGTCTCGGGGGAGCAGTTCTTC	CASSPRGVSGEQFF
TRBV2	-	TRBJ1-1	-	TGTGCCGGGCGGGAAAGCACTGAAGCTTTCTTT	CAGRESTEAFF
TRBV30	few	TRBJ2-3	TRBD2	TGTGCCTGGAGTTTAGCGGGGGGGCGGAGCACAGATACGCAGTATTTT	CAWSLAGGRSTDTQYF
TRBV30	-	TRBJ2-7	TRBD2	TGTGCCTGGAGCGACCGGGGGGACGAGCAGTACTTC	CAWSDRGDEQYF
TRBV7-9	few	TRBJ1-5	TRBD1	TGTGCCAGCAGCCCTTTTGAGGGACAGGGCAATCAGCCCCAGCATTTT	CASSPFEGQGNQPQHF
TRBV6-5	-	TRBJ2-1	-	TGTGCCAGCAGTTACGCCAATCAGGATTCCAATGAGCAGTTCTTC	CASSYANQDSNEQFF
TRBV27	-	TRBJ2-2	-	TGTGCCAGCAGGGCGACAGGCACCGGGGAGCTGTTTTTT	CASRATGTGELFF
TRBV13	-	TRBJ2-1	-	TGTGCCAGCAGCTTAGGAGGCGACGCGCCCTACAATGAGCAGTTCTTC	CASSLGGDAPYNEQFF
TRBV9	few	TRBJ2-1	TRBD2	TGTGCCAGCAGCTTCCGCGGGGGGCCAAGTAGTGAGCAGTTCTTC	CASSFRGGPSSEQFF
TRBV7-2	-	TRBJ2-1	TRBD2	TGTGCCAGCAGCTTAGTTATCGGGGGGGATGAGCAGTTCTTC	CASSLVIGGDEQFF
TRBV5-4	few	TRBJ2-5	TRBD2	TGTGCCAGCAGCATAAGGGGAGGGGAGACCCAGTACTTC	CASSIRGGETQYF
TRBV4-1	-	TRBJ1-4	-	TGCGCCAGCCTCAGCACTCGTATCCCGTTCCGAGAAAAACTGTTTTTT	CASLSTRIPFREKLFF
TRBV4-1	-	TRBJ2-3	-	TGCGCCAGCAGGTTAGCGGTGATCACAGATACGCAGTATTTT	CASRLAVITDTQYF
TRBV29-1	-	TRBJ1-4	TRBD1	TGCAGCGCCCGGACAGGAGGGAGAGAAAAACTGTTTTTT	CSARTGGREKLFF
TRBV10-3	few	TRBJ2-1	-	TGTGCCATCAGTGAGTTTCAGCGGCTCCCCTACAATGAGCAGTTCTTC	CAISEFQRLPYNEQFF
TRBV7-9	few	TRBJ1-1	TRBD1	TGTGCCAGCAGCCCTCCGGGACAGGGAAACACTGAAGCTTTCTTT	CASSPPGQGNTEAFF
TRBV10-3	-	TRBJ1-6	-	TGTGCCATCAGTGACCCACTACAGGGCTCACCCCTCCACTTT	CAISDPLQGSPLHF
TRBV7-6	-	TRBJ1-2	TRBD1	TGTGCCAGCAGCTTTGGCCGGACGGGACAGGGGGCCCCGATCTTC	CASSFGRTGQGAPIF
TRBV28	-	TRBJ2-5	-	TGTGCCTCCTGTGGGGTTTCTCAGGAGACCCAGTACTTC	CASCGVSQETQYF